Each of the 11 T cell receptor beta chains below was sequenced from the same sample in a study of blood T cell repertoires in COVID-19. Measured with immunoSEQ multiplex PCR; TCRdb has only the in-frame clones, and not every one. In the table there are 90,000 to 120,000 clones, roughly 90% of which are singletons. Sequencing used peripheral blood. The receptor source for this set is a man in his 60s with acute or convalescent COVID-19.

The V call is TRBV7-2, the J call TRBJ2-1, with 11 bases identical to TRBD2. CDR3 length equals 16 residues. Trimming took 0 bases from V and 6 from J; bases not matched to a gene: 4. Germline V lookup: CDR1 SGHTA, CDR2 FQGNSA. DNA of the CDR3: TGTGCCAGCAGCTTAGCGCTAGCGGGAGGCGTCAATGAGCAGTTCTTC. Its protein is CASSLALAGGVNEQFF.

The CDR3 DNA reads as TGTGCCAGCAGTTACTCGAGCAGGGTTGACAATCAGCCCCAGCATTTT. It is translated as CASSYSSRVDNQPQHF. The rearrangement links TRBV6-6 to TRBJ1-5, with D maybe TRBD1 (5 bases). The CDR3 length is 16 residues. Deletions cut 0 bases from V and 3 bases from J, with 12 bases between. Per germline, CDR1 MNHNY and CDR2 SVGAGI (reference sequence).

The sample holds a few counts of this clone. Other DNA variants within this sample encode the same CDR3. The chain couples TRBV12-3 or TRBV12-4 to TRBJ2-3; D is ambiguous. This CDR3 is 12 amino acids long. Trimming left V 2 bases short and J 5 bases short, with 5 bases between. The CDR3 DNA is TGTGCCAGCAGTTTAACTCGAGATACGCAGTATTTT. Its translation: CASSLTRDTQYF.

The CDR3 bases are TGTGCCAGCAGCTCGGGACAGGGCAATTCAGAAAAGCGAGGCTACACCTTC. Encoded protein: CASSSGQGNSEKRGYTF. The chain employs TRBV5-4 and TRBJ1-2; 9 bases line up with TRBD1. V shed 3 bases and J 8 bases; nucleotides not matched to a gene: 17. The CDR3 totals 17 residues. CDR1 SGHNT and CDR2 YYREEE come from the germline V gene (reference sequence).

The gene calls are TRBV5-5 and TRBJ1-1; 7 nucleotides align to TRBD1. Trimming removed 3 bases from V and 10 bases from J; junction bases left unmatched: 6. The CDR3 is made up of 12 amino acids. Germline values: CDR1 SGHKS, CDR2 YYEKEE (reference sequence). CDR3 bases: TGTGCCAGCAGCTCGATACAGGGGAGAGCTTTCTTT. Its translation is CASSSIQGRAFF.

This chain connects TRBV3-1 (or the pseudogene TRBV3-2) to TRBJ1-2, with TRBD1 identical over 8 bases. The CDR3 runs 15 residues. V trimming: 0 bases; J trimming: 7 bases; junction bases outside the gene matches: 7. Germline CDR1 LGHDT, CDR2 YNNKEL (reference sequence). CDR3 sequence: CASSQDLATGGGYTF. The CDR3 DNA sequence: TGTGCCAGCAGCCAAGACCTTGCAACAGGGGGTGGCTACACCTTC.

The J gene is TRBJ2-3, the V gene TRBV10-3; 8 nucleotides align to TRBD1. The trim removed 2 bases at V and 10 bases at J, leaving 2 bases unmatched. This CDR3 is 12 amino acids long. The V gene's germline CDR1 is ENHRY and CDR2 SYGVKD. CDR3 sequence (DNA): TGTGCCATCAGTGAGGACAGGGGCCCGCAGTATTTT. Protein: CAISEDRGPQYF.

J is TRBJ2-1 and V is TRBV9; D is possibly TRBD1 (6 bases). The V gene lost 2 bases and the J gene lost 0 bases, with 9 bases spanning the gap. Per germline, CDR1 SGDLS and CDR2 YYNGEE. The CDR3 sequence is 15 residues long. CDR3: CASSVRDISYNEQFF. CDR3 DNA: TGTGCCAGCAGCGTCCGGGACATCTCCTACAATGAGCAGTTCTTC. Full variable domain (rest looked up from reference TRBV9 and TRBJ2-1): DSGVTQTPKHLITATGQRVTLRCSPRSGDLSVYWYQQSLDQGLQFLIQYYNGEERAKGNILERFSAQQFPDLHSELNLSSLELGDSALYFCASSVRDISYNEQFFGPGTRLTVL.

V is TRBV11-2 and J is TRBJ2-2; 7 bases fit TRBD2. Germline V gives CDR1 SGHAT, CDR2 FQNNGV. This CDR3 is 17 amino acids long. With 0 bases clipped from V and 0 bases from J, the junction kept 4 bases outside the gene matches. CDR3 coding DNA: TGTGCCAGCAGCTTAGATCCCAGCGGGGCGAACACCGGGGAGCTGTTTTTT. Its translation: CASSLDPSGANTGELFF.

The rearrangement joins TRBV30 to TRBJ2-7; 8 nucleotides line up with TRBD1. Germline values: CDR1 GTSNPN, CDR2 SVGIG (reference sequence). The CDR3 totals 13 residues. V dropped 3 bases and J dropped 4; count of bases not matched to a gene: 5. CDR3 residues: CAWREQGAYEQYF. CDR3 nucleotides: TGTGCCTGGAGGGAGCAGGGGGCATACGAGCAGTACTTC.

The V gene is TRBV7-3, the J gene TRBJ2-3; 10 bases are shared with TRBD2. V dropped 0 bases and J dropped 1; count of bases not matched to a gene: 4. The germline gives CDR1 SGHTA, CDR2 FQGTGA. The CDR3 covers 17 residues. CDR3 loop: CASSLTSGRAGTDTQYF. The CDR3 DNA follows: TGTGCCAGCAGCTTAACCAGCGGGAGGGCCGGCACAGATACGCAGTATTTT. The full variable domain, in which reference TRBV7-3 and TRBJ2-3 provide the parts outside the CDR3, is GAGVSQTPSNKVTEKGKYVELRCDPISGHTALYWYRQSLGQGPEFLIYFQGTGAADDSGLPNDRFFAVRPEGSVSTLKIQRTERGDSAVYLCASSLTSGRAGTDTQYFGPGTRLTVL.